This T cell receptor (beta chain) was sequenced for a study of T cell responses to AZD1222 COVID-19 vaccine. Study-level findings and limits: The peak T cell response came first, and repertoires were sampled only after it. Females made up more of the donors, who were largely white British, and clonal diversity may have come out too low.

Measured with immunoSEQ multiplex PCR; TCRdb has only the in-frame clones, and not every one. The sample yields around 170,000 clones, just over 90% seen once. The CDR3 spans 14 residues. V gave up 2 bases and J gave up 6 bases, with 11 bases separating them. Looked up from germline, CDR1 is MDHEN and CDR2 is SYDVKM. With respect to this clone: Its target is not known.

Sequencing used peripheral blood, obtained on day 0 of AZD1222 vaccination. This chain links TRBV28 with TRBJ2-1; tentative D call: TRBD2 (5 bases). The sequence came from an adult in good health. The CDR3 DNA follows: TGTGCCAGCAGTTTAGCGCCCCTAGCCAATGAGCAGTTCTTC. This translates into CASSLAPLANEQFF.